What follows are 8 T cell receptor beta chains derived from one specimen sequenced in a study of T cells in Graves' hyperthyroidism and ophthalmopathy (dated by TCRdb to between 2018 and 2020). The method was multiplex PCR. Instrument used: Illumina HiSeq 2000. The TCR beta CDR3 regions were amplified from RNA transcripts. A first-round RT-PCR of the TCR CDR3 used the HTBI primer set with the Qiagen OneStep RT-PCR kit. TCRdb redid the processing of the public reads, applying fastp at Q25 and MiXCR, and retained in-frame beta chains. Rows are unified per CDR3 protein, each entry keeping the most common DNA and genes. For this sample there are approximately 590,000 distinct CDR3 sequences; around 14% appear just once. 6.5% to 8% of the sample lies in the top ten. Input material: blood. These TCRs come from a woman in her twenties or thirties with Graves' hyperthyroidism.

This clonotype was counted between two and nine times. The chain uses TRBV18 and TRBJ2-1, with TRBD1 matching 9 bases. Germline V lookup: CDR1 KGHSH, CDR2 LQKENI. The CDR3 consists of 14 residues. J lost 10 bases, V lost 8 bases, and 12 bases had no gene match. As DNA, the CDR3 is TGTGCCAGCGGATTTGGACAGGGGCAGGGCGAGCAGTTCTTC. This encodes CASGFGQGQGEQFF.

DNA of the CDR3: TGTGCCAGCAGGCCCGGACAGGGCGTCTACGAGCAGTACTTC. It codes for CASRPGQGVYEQYF. The V gene is TRBV7-9, the J gene TRBJ2-7; 8 bases line up with TRBD1. The CDR3 has 14 amino acids. Germline CDR1 SEHNR, CDR2 FQNEAQ (reference sequence). The V and J ends lost 6 bases and 3 bases, in that order; junction bases with no gene match: 7.

This clonotype was observed at least ten times. V gene TRBV6-1 combines with J gene TRBJ2-3, with D perhaps TRBD2 (6 bases). This CDR3 has 15 amino acids. The germline V gene encodes CDR1 MNHNS and CDR2 SASEGT. With 5 bases removed from V and 4 bases from J, the gap between germline ends came to 16 bases. The CDR3 DNA reads TGTGCCAGCAGTCGGGACTGGAGAATTGCAGATACGCAGTATTTT. Translating it yields CASSRDWRIADTQYF.

The chain uses TRBV6-1 and TRBJ2-1, with 8 positions matching TRBD2. Germline-derived CDR1 and CDR2 are MNHNS and SASEGT. CDR3 length: 15 amino acids. J was trimmed by 4 bases and V by 4 bases; bases with no gene match: 6. The CDR3 DNA sequence: TGTGCCAGCAGTGTTGGGACTAGGGAGTACAATGAGCAGTTCTTC. Protein product: CASSVGTREYNEQFF.

This clonotype was found a few times. The chain links TRBV14 to TRBJ2-1; no clear D. V dropped 1 base and J dropped 8 bases, with 6 bases sitting between them. The germline V gene encodes CDR1 SGHDN and CDR2 FVKESK. This CDR3 region has 12 residues. The CDR3 nucleotides read TGTGCCAGCAGCCAAGCTAGGTATGAGCAGTTCTTC. This sequence encodes CASSQARYEQFF.

This clonotype was seen ten or more times. The rearrangement joins TRBV28 to TRBJ2-7; D is unresolved. This CDR3 is built from 12 residues. Germline V CDR1 and CDR2: MDHEN, SYDVKM. The V end was cut by 2 bases, the J end by 6 bases, with 8 bases between. CDR3 bases: TGTGCCAGCAGTTTACCTAGGTTCGAGCAGTACTTC. Protein sequence: CASSLPRFEQYF. Variable domain in full (rest from reference TRBV28 and TRBJ2-7): DVKVTQSSRYLVKRTGEKVFLECVQDMDHENMFWYRQDPGLGLRLIYFSYDVKMKEKGDIPEGYSVSREKKERFSLILESASTNQTSMYLCASSLPRFEQYFGPGTRLTVT.

This clonotype was found many times. The chain carries TRBV12-3 or TRBV12-4 and TRBJ2-1, with 8 bases matching TRBD2. V gave up 5 bases and J gave up 7 bases; unmatched junction bases: 16. The CDR3 is 17 amino acids. The CDR3 spells CASSPSRAGGARNEQFF. As DNA, the CDR3 is TGTGCCAGCAGTCCCTCAAGGGCGGGGGGCGCGCGGAATGAGCAGTTCTTC.

This clonotype has only a few counts. V is TRBV6-6 and J is TRBJ2-7, with 9 bases aligning to TRBD1. The length of the CDR3 is 14 residues. CDR1 MNHNY and CDR2 SVGAGI come from the germline V gene (reference sequence). V lost 0 bases and J lost 3; bases outside the gene matches: 0. CDR3 residues: CASSYSGQGYEQYF. The DNA for the CDR3 is TGTGCCAGCAGTTACTCGGGACAGGGCTACGAGCAGTACTTC.